Listed here is a single TCR beta chain. The antigen is undetermined. The CDR3 contains 16 residues. Trimming at V came to 6 bases and at J to 0 bases, leaving 5 bases not matched to a gene. Per the germline V gene, CDR1 is MDHEN and CDR2 is SYDVKM. The PCR ran on 60 Vbeta and 13 Jbeta primers. Profiling relied on immunoSEQ multiplex PCR, and the TCRdb table lists in-frame clones only, not all of them. The data hold 110,000 to 150,000 clones, with approximately 82% observed a single time. This sample stems from a study of cytomegalovirus exposure and HLA in healthy donors. General study points: V- and J-gene trimming of TCR beta was linked (in a later analysis) to a missense DCLRE1C variant. In vitro confirmation showed three CMV-associated chains to be CMV antigen specific. Information on immune exposure was restricted to one variable (CMV serostatus). It was approximately 160 TCR beta chains that were listed as cytomegalovirus-associated.

The rearrangement links TRBV28 to TRBJ2-7, with TRBD2 identical over 13 bases. The clonotype originates from a woman in her sixties or seventies in good health and CMV-seropositive. The material sequenced was PBMCs. Here the CDR3 DNA reads TGTGCCAGCAGCCTAACTAGCGGGAGGGTCTCCTACGAGCAGTACTTC. Amino acid sequence: CASSLTSGRVSYEQYF. Looking up the rest from reference TRBV28 and TRBJ2-7 gives the full variable domain: DVKVTQSSRYLVKRTGEKVFLECVQDMDHENMFWYRQDPGLGLRLIYFSYDVKMKEKGDIPEGYSVSREKKERFSLILESASTNQTSMYLCASSLTSGRVSYEQYFGPGTRLTVT.